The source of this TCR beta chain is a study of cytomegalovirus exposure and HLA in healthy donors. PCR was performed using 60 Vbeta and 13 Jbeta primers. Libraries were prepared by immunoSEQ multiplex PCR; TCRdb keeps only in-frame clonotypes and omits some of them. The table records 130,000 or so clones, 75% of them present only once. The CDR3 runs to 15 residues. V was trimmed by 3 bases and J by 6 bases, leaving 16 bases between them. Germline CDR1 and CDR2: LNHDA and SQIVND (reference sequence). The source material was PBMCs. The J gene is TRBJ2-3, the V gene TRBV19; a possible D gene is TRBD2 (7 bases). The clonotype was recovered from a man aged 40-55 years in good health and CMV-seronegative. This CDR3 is CASSIWGGGQDTQYF. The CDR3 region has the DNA TGTGCCAGTAGTATTTGGGGGGGAGGACAGGATACGCAGTATTTT.